Each of the 29 T cell receptor beta chains below was sequenced from the same sample in a study of long-term antiretroviral therapy in people with HIV. Running of the v3.0 immunoSEQ assay took place at survey level. Generated by immunoSEQ multiplex PCR, the TCRdb table keeps only in-frame clones and is missing some. The sample shows about 20,000 clones, roughly 71% of them seen only once. This sample comprised unsorted PBMCs, obtained 2.5 years before starting antiretroviral therapy. Receptor source: a woman in her 50s with HIV.

V gene TRBV2 combines with J gene TRBJ1-2, with 8 bases aligning to TRBD1. CDR1 is SNHLY and CDR2 is FYNNEI in the germline V gene. This CDR3 has 12 amino acids. The junction had 2 bases not matched to a gene; V was cut back by 6 bases and J by 5 bases. The CDR3 DNA sequence: TGTGCCAGCAGCGACAGGGGTTATGGCTACACCTTC. Translation gives CASSDRGYGYTF. Based on the CDR3 plus reference TRBV2 and TRBJ1-2, the full variable domain is EPEVTQTPSHQVTQMGQEVILRCVPISNHLYFYWYRQILGQKVEFLVSFYNNEISEKSEIFDDQFSVERPDGSNFTLKIRSTKLEDSAMYFCASSDRGYGYTFGSGTRLTVV.

The V call is TRBV2, the J call TRBJ2-7, with D perhaps TRBD2 (6 bases). This CDR3 has 16 residues. Germline V gives CDR1 SNHLY, CDR2 FYNNEI. V was pared by 7 bases and J by 7 bases, with 26 bases between. CDR3 nucleotides: TGTGCCAGCATGCTTCGCGAGAGCCGGGAGAGGTTGGAGCAGTACTTC. It encodes CASMLRESRERLEQYF.

The rearrangement uses TRBV5-4 and TRBJ2-7; 8 nucleotides agree with TRBD2. The trim removed 4 bases at V and 0 bases at J, leaving 12 bases unmatched. The CDR3 consists of 17 residues. The V gene's germline CDR1 is SGHNT and CDR2 YYREEE (reference sequence). The CDR3 DNA is TGTGCCAGCAGCGTCAGCGGGGGTGGACCCAGCTCCTACGAGCAGTACTTC. Residues: CASSVSGGGPSSYEQYF. Supplemented by reference TRBV5-4 and TRBJ2-7, the full variable domain reads ETGVTQSPTHLIKTRGQQVTLRCSSQSGHNTVSWYQQALGQGPQFIFQYYREEENGRGNFPPRFSGLQFPNYSSELNVNALELDDSALYLCASSVSGGGPSSYEQYFGPGTRLTVT.

The chain links TRBV27 to TRBJ2-1, with TRBD2 identical over 13 bases. V gave up 4 bases and J gave up 7 bases; unmatched junction bases: 13. The CDR3 has 18 amino acids. Per germline, CDR1 MNHEY and CDR2 SMNVEV (reference sequence). Here the CDR3 reads CASSSGGLAGLLRNEQFF. DNA of the CDR3: TGTGCCAGCAGTTCCGGGGGACTAGCGGGGTTACTGAGAAATGAGCAGTTCTTC.

The chain is built from TRBV29-1 and TRBJ2-3, with TRBD1 matching 10 bases. The CDR3 has 15 amino acids. Trimming removed 0 bases from V and 3 bases from J; junction bases left unmatched: 3. The V gene's germline CDR1 is SQVTM and CDR2 ANQGSEA. The CDR3, as DNA: TGCAGCGTTGAAGATAGGGGACAGGGGACAGATACGCAGTATTTT. Protein product: CSVEDRGQGTDTQYF.

The chain carries TRBV30 and TRBJ1-3, with D possibly TRBD1 on 5 matching bases. The V and J ends lost 4 bases and 0 bases respectively, with 16 bases between them. The germline V gene encodes CDR1 GTSNPN and CDR2 SVGIG (reference sequence). The CDR3 consists of 16 residues. The CDR3 loop is CAWNGDGKISGNTIYF. The CDR3 nucleotides read TGTGCCTGGAATGGGGACGGAAAAATCTCTGGAAACACCATATATTTT.

The chain's CDR3 is CASSFVAGGTTYNEQFF. CDR3 DNA sequence: TGTGCCAGCAGCTTCGTAGCGGGGGGTACTACCTACAATGAGCAGTTCTTC. The gene calls are TRBV7-9 and TRBJ2-1; 10 bases fit TRBD2. CDR1 and CDR2 (germline): SEHNR, FQNEAQ (reference sequence). The CDR3 totals 17 residues. Unmatched junction bases numbered 7, after V lost 3 bases and J lost 2 bases.

The chain recombines TRBV30 with TRBJ2-5; D is perhaps TRBD1 (6 bases). Per the germline V gene, CDR1 is GTSNPN and CDR2 is SVGIG (reference sequence). The CDR3 sequence is 18 residues long. V was trimmed by 3 bases and J by 7 bases, leaving 30 bases between them. The CDR3 here is CAWSRRLGAGAEAGTQYF. The CDR3 DNA reads as TGTGCCTGGAGCCGTCGTCTGGGGGCAGGGGCCGAGGCAGGGACCCAGTACTTC. The variable domain in full, with the rest retrieved from reference TRBV30 and TRBJ2-5, is SQTIHQWPATLVQPVGSPLSLECTVEGTSNPNLYWYRQAAGRGLQLLFYSVGIGQISSEVPQNLSASRPQDRQFILSSKKLLLSDSGFYLCAWSRRLGAGAEAGTQYFGPGTRLLVL.

The V call is TRBV7-2, the J call TRBJ2-2; D call uncertain. From germline, CDR1 is SGHTA and CDR2 FQGNSA. The CDR3 has 15 amino acids. The ends were cut back, 1 base at V and 1 base at J, with 7 bases in the middle. CDR3: CASSLERVNTGELFF. The CDR3 DNA sequence: TGTGCCAGCAGCTTAGAAAGGGTGAACACCGGGGAGCTGTTTTTT.

This clone was detected a few times. The gene calls are TRBV5-6 and TRBJ1-6; TRBD1 might be the D (6 bases). Germline values: CDR1 SGHDT, CDR2 YYEEEE. V dropped 0 bases and J dropped 7 bases, with 11 bases sitting between them. The CDR3 covers 15 residues. CDR3 amino acids: CASSLGTQGNSPLHF. The CDR3 DNA follows: TGTGCCAGCAGCTTGGGTACTCAGGGGAATTCACCCCTCCACTTT.

This sequence joins TRBV10-1 and TRBJ1-4; D uncertain. The CDR3 covers 14 residues. The V gene's germline CDR1 is WNHNN and CDR2 SYGVQD (reference sequence). Trimming removed 3 bases at V and 4 bases at J, with 9 bases between. The CDR3 sequence is CASSETRLNEKLFF. CDR3 bases: TGCGCCAGCAGTGAAACCCGGCTTAATGAAAAACTGTTTTTT.

This rearrangement joins TRBV9 to TRBJ1-1, with D unclear. Trimming pared 1 base from V and 2 bases from J, leaving 9 bases between. The CDR3 runs to 14 residues. Germline lookup yields CDR1 SGDLS and CDR2 YYNGEE. The CDR3, as DNA: TGTGCCAGCAGCGTACAATCGGGCAACACTGAAGCTTTCTTT. This gives the protein CASSVQSGNTEAFF.

The rearrangement links TRBV2 to TRBJ1-5; D not certain. CDR1 is SNHLY and CDR2 is FYNNEI in the germline V gene. This CDR3 has 15 amino acids. Trimming cost V 3 bases and J 0 bases, with 9 bases left between them. The CDR3 loop reads CASSEGSGSNQPQHF. The CDR3 nucleotides are TGTGCCAGCAGTGAGGGATCGGGTAGCAATCAGCCCCAGCATTTT.

This sequence joins TRBV27 and TRBJ2-1, with a weak D call TRBD2 (5 bases). The length of the CDR3 is 14 residues. Germline CDR1 reads MNHEY; CDR2 reads SMNVEV (reference sequence). V gave up 10 bases and J gave up 2 bases, with 15 bases separating them. The CDR3 protein is CATEGRLPYNEQFF. DNA for the CDR3: TGTGCCACGGAAGGGCGACTACCCTACAATGAGCAGTTCTTC.

The chain links TRBV5-1 to TRBJ1-1; 12 nucleotides match TRBD1. With 4 bases clipped from V and 3 bases from J, the junction kept 4 bases outside the gene matches. This CDR3 is built from 15 residues. CDR1 is SGHRS, CDR2 YFSETQ, per germline. CDR3 in DNA: TGCGCCAGCAGCCGGGACAGGGGGCGGTACACTGAAGCTTTCTTT. Translated, it gives CASSRDRGRYTEAFF.

The rearrangement joins TRBV7-9 to TRBJ1-5; 7 bases line up with TRBD1. Germline V lookup: CDR1 SEHNR, CDR2 FQNEAQ (reference sequence). The CDR3 consists of 15 residues. With 5 bases clipped from V and 2 bases from J, the junction kept 6 bases outside the gene matches. The chain's CDR3 is CASSPIGQGNQPQHF. The CDR3, as DNA: TGTGCCAGCAGCCCGATCGGACAGGGCAATCAGCCCCAGCATTTT.

The J gene is TRBJ2-5, the V gene TRBV23-1; TRBD1 matches 8 bases. TRBV23-1 belongs to the ORF category, with a function that is uncertain. There are 16 residues in the CDR3. V was clipped by 8 bases and J by 4 bases; unmatched bases: 15. This chain's CDR3 is CASGLWPYTGGETQYF. CDR3 coding DNA: TGCGCCAGCGGCCTCTGGCCGTATACAGGGGGAGAGACCCAGTACTTC.

CDR3 sequence reads: CASSLQTSGGAKRLHEQYV. CDR3 DNA sequence: TGTGCCAGCAGCTTGCAAACTAGCGGGGGGGCCAAGAGGCTCCACGAGCAGTACGTC. The V and J genes are TRBV7-8 and TRBJ2-7; 13 bases match TRBD2. Germline assignment: CDR1 SGHVS and CDR2 FQNEAQ. The V gene end was trimmed by 3 bases and the J gene end by 5 bases; junction bases not matched to a gene: 16. This CDR3 is 19 amino acids long.

V usage is TRBV10-3 and J usage is TRBJ2-5; tentatively, D is TRBD2 (6 bases). V was cut by 6 bases and J by 2 bases, with 16 bases left in between. Per germline, CDR1 ENHRY and CDR2 SYGVKD. The CDR3 consists of 15 residues. The DNA for the CDR3 is TGTGCCATCAGCCTGGGAGGCCCGGGTCAAGAGACCCAGTACTTC. It codes for CAISLGGPGQETQYF.

The chain couples TRBV7-9 to TRBJ1-1, with D perhaps matching TRBD1 (5 bases). V lost 5 bases, J lost 1 base, and 17 bases lay in between. The CDR3 covers 16 residues. From germline, CDR1 is SEHNR and CDR2 FQNEAQ (reference sequence). CDR3 DNA: TGTGCCAGCAGCATTTTCACGACAGTGGGGAACACTGAAGCTTTCTTT. Translated, it gives CASSIFTTVGNTEAFF.

The J gene is TRBJ2-2, the V gene TRBV7-3; D gene ambiguous. Germline assignment: CDR1 SGHTA and CDR2 FQGTGA. The CDR3 length is 13 residues. Trimming removed 5 bases at V and 1 base at J, with 5 bases between. The CDR3 here is CASSAKNTGELFF. In DNA, the CDR3 is TGTGCCAGCAGCGCCAAGAACACCGGGGAGCTGTTTTTT. The entire variable domain, with the rest obtained from reference TRBV7-3 and TRBJ2-2, is as follows: GAGVSQTPSNKVTEKGKYVELRCDPISGHTALYWYRQSLGQGPEFLIYFQGTGAADDSGLPNDRFFAVRPEGSVSTLKIQRTERGDSAVYLCASSAKNTGELFFGEGSRLTVL.

The V and J genes are TRBV6-1 and TRBJ2-1; 8 bases match TRBD2. CDR3 length: 14 residues. Germline V gene lookup returns CDR1 MNHNS and CDR2 SASEGT. V lost 7 bases, J lost 1 base, and 3 bases stayed unmatched. The CDR3 nucleotides are TGTGCCAGCACAGGCGGGGGGTCCTACAATGAGCAGTTCTTC. Amino acid sequence: CASTGGGSYNEQFF.

The chain combines TRBV10-3 with TRBJ1-2; 9 bases agree with TRBD1. The junction had 10 bases not matched to a gene; V was cut back by 0 bases and J by 8 bases. Germline V lookup: CDR1 ENHRY, CDR2 SYGVKD. The CDR3 has 16 residues. CDR3 loop: CAISESRTGVFGGYTF. The CDR3 DNA is TGTGCCATCAGTGAGTCCCGGACAGGGGTATTTGGGGGCTACACCTTC.

The chain employs TRBV5-8 and TRBJ1-1; possible D gene TRBD1, 6 bases. Germline assignment: CDR1 SGHTS and CDR2 YDEGEE. This CDR3 is built from 14 residues. With 2 bases removed from V and 1 base from J, the gap between germline ends came to 9 bases. The CDR3: CASSFGGRNTEAFF. CDR3 DNA sequence: TGTGCCAGCAGCTTCGGGGGCCGGAACACTGAAGCTTTCTTT.

J is TRBJ1-2 and V is TRBV7-8, with D perhaps matching TRBD1 (6 bases). Trimming cost V 5 bases and J 1 base, with 8 bases left between them. Germline V lookup: CDR1 SGHVS, CDR2 FQNEAQ. The CDR3 runs 13 residues. CDR3 loop: CASSQDSNYGYTF. The CDR3 region has the DNA TGTGCCAGCAGCCAGGACAGTAACTATGGCTACACCTTC. Combining the CDR3 with reference TRBV7-8 and TRBJ1-2 gives the whole variable domain GAGVSQSPRYKVAKRGQDVALRCDPISGHVSLFWYQQALGQGPEFLTYFQNEAQLDKSGLPSDRFFAERPEGSVSTLKIQRTQQEDSAVYLCASSQDSNYGYTFGSGTRLTVV.

The V gene is TRBV7-3, the J gene TRBJ2-5; D may be TRBD1 or TRBD2 (6 bases each). The CDR3 runs 15 residues. Germline loops: CDR1 SGHTA, CDR2 FQGTGA. Trimming took 1 base from V and 2 from J, leaving 11 bases between them. The CDR3 DNA reads TGTGCCAGCAGCTTAATTTTAGGGGGGCAAGAGACCCAGTACTTC. It encodes CASSLILGGQETQYF.

CDR3 sequence (DNA): TGCAGCGGGAGAGAAATGAGCACTGAAGCTTTCTTT. Translating gives CSGREMSTEAFF. The chain combines TRBV29-1 with TRBJ1-1; D not resolved. The CDR3 is 12 amino acids. V dropped 7 bases and J dropped 4 bases, with 13 bases sitting between them. The germline gives CDR1 SQVTM, CDR2 ANQGSEA. Full variable domain (remainder filled in from reference TRBV29-1 and TRBJ1-1): SAVISQKPSRDICQRGTSLTIQCQVDSQVTMMFWYRQQPGQSLTLIATANQGSEATYESGFVIDKFPISRPNLTFSTLTVSNMSPEDSSIYLCSGREMSTEAFFGQGTRLTVV.

The rearrangement links TRBV27 to TRBJ1-1; D might be TRBD1 (6 bases). The CDR3 loop spans 18 amino acids. Germline CDR1 is MNHEY and CDR2 is SMNVEV (reference sequence). V dropped 5 bases and J dropped 0 bases, with 22 bases sitting between them. CDR3 amino acids: CASSPLPPDSTLNTEAFF. In nucleotides, the CDR3 is TGTGCCAGCAGTCCACTCCCCCCGGACAGCACGTTGAACACTGAAGCTTTCTTT.

CDR3 sequence (DNA): TGCGCCAGCAGCCAACGGCGCCTCTCTGGAAACACCATATATTTT. Protein product: CASSQRRLSGNTIYF. J is TRBJ1-3 and V is TRBV4-1, with no clear D. Germline CDR1 reads MGHRA; CDR2 reads YSYEKL. The CDR3 runs 15 residues. Trimming stripped 2 bases from V and 0 bases from J, with 8 bases between.